A single sample is the source of the 15 T cell receptor beta chains below, sequenced in a study of T cells after yellow fever vaccination. MiXCR, run by TCRdb on the 5' RACE reads, gives a single entry per CDR3 protein. This table holds 300,000 to 400,000 distinct CDR3 sequences, approximately 12% found once. The sample in question was CD4+ T cells sorted from PBMCs, obtained 45 days after the yellow fever booster vaccination. The receptor set was obtained from a man between 18 and 35 years old who received the YFV17D yellow fever vaccine.

This clonotype has a handful of counts. This chain uses TRBV7-8 with TRBJ2-2; either TRBD1 or TRBD2 may fit D (5 bases each). This CDR3 contains 14 residues. Germline CDR1 SGHVS, CDR2 FQNEAQ. The ends were cut back, 3 bases at V and 9 bases at J, with 14 bases in the middle. The CDR3 region has the DNA TGTGCCAGCAGCTTGGGGGACGTCCCCCGGGAGCTGTTTTTT. Translation gives CASSLGDVPRELFF.

The chain combines TRBV20-1 with TRBJ2-5; 10 bases are a match to TRBD2. Germline CDR1 reads DFQATT; CDR2 reads SNEGSKA (reference sequence). The CDR3 length is 13 residues. V lost 5 bases to trimming and J lost 9 bases; unmatched junction nucleotides: 9. The CDR3 region has the DNA TGCAGTGCTGCCACGGCTAGCGGGGGCGCCCAGTACTTC. This sequence encodes CSAATASGGAQYF.

V and J are TRBV7-2 and TRBJ2-7, with 11 bases identical to TRBD2. The CDR3 is made up of 15 amino acids. Unmatched junction bases numbered 2, after V lost 2 bases and J lost 2 bases. CDR1 and CDR2 from the germline V gene are SGHTA and FQGNSA. In nucleotides, the CDR3 is TGTGCCAGCAGCTTAACGACTAGCGGGGCCTACGAGCAGTACTTC. Translated: CASSLTTSGAYEQYF.

V usage is TRBV20-1 and J usage is TRBJ2-5; TRBD2 might be the D (6 bases). The germline gives CDR1 DFQATT, CDR2 SNEGSKA (reference sequence). Trimming pared 2 bases from V and 7 bases from J, leaving 23 bases between. The CDR3 totals 16 residues. The CDR3 reads CSARRGGPGEYGTQYF. Here the CDR3 DNA reads TGCAGTGCTAGAAGGGGCGGGCCGGGAGAATATGGGACCCAGTACTTC.

This clonotype has ten or more counts. The chain couples TRBV5-1 to TRBJ1-2; 12 nucleotides match TRBD1. Looked up from germline, CDR1 is SGHRS and CDR2 is YFSETQ. V was pared by 0 bases and J by 9 bases, with 6 bases of the junction left unmatched. There are 15 residues in the CDR3. The CDR3 bases are TGCGCCAGCAGCTTGGGGGGGACAGGGGGCGAAAGCTACACCTTC. It specifies CASSLGGTGGESYTF.

This clonotype was detected many times. This sequence joins TRBV5-1 and TRBJ2-1; D is undetermined. Trimming took 4 bases from V and 2 from J, leaving 7 bases between them. There are 13 residues in the CDR3. Looked up from germline, CDR1 is SGHRS and CDR2 is YFSETQ. CDR3 sequence: CASSPGTYNEQFF. The CDR3 coding sequence is TGCGCCAGCAGCCCTGGGACCTACAATGAGCAGTTCTTC.

The chain is built from TRBV20-1 and TRBJ2-5; the match to TRBD2 covers 10 bases. Germline assignment: CDR1 DFQATT and CDR2 SNEGSKA (reference sequence). V dropped 1 base and J dropped 4; count of bases not matched to a gene: 12. CDR3 length equals 17 residues. The CDR3 protein is CSARGVAGGMRPETQYF. CDR3 sequence (DNA): TGCAGTGCTAGAGGAGTAGCGGGGGGCATGCGCCCAGAGACCCAGTACTTC.

This clonotype was seen repeatedly, ten times or more. The chain links TRBV24-1 to TRBJ2-1, with a possible D match to TRBD2 (5 bases). This CDR3 has 15 amino acids. Trimming removed 3 bases at V and 1 base at J, with 9 bases between. Germline values: CDR1 KGHDR, CDR2 SFDVKD. DNA of the CDR3: TGTGCCACCAGTGATGCACTAGTTTCCTACAATGAGCAGTTCTTC. This sequence encodes CATSDALVSYNEQFF.

The genes are TRBV5-1 and TRBJ2-5; a weak D match, TRBD2 (6 bases). This CDR3 is built from 13 residues. CDR1 is SGHRS and CDR2 is YFSETQ in the germline V gene. V lost 1 base and J lost 5, with 9 bases in between. For the CDR3, the DNA is TGCGCCAGCAGCTTGACTAGCCCTGAGACCCAGTACTTC. This gives the protein CASSLTSPETQYF.

This rearrangement joins TRBV20-1 to TRBJ1-6; 10 nucleotides agree with TRBD1. The V and J ends lost 5 bases and 5 bases, in that order; junction bases with no gene match: 6. This CDR3 has 15 residues. The V gene's germline CDR1 is DFQATT and CDR2 SNEGSKA (reference sequence). For the CDR3, the DNA is TGCAGTGCTGAGAGCGGACAGGGGGATAATTCACCCCTCCACTTT. Its translation is CSAESGQGDNSPLHF.

V and J are TRBV7-9 and TRBJ2-3, with D perhaps matching TRBD1 (5 bases). V dropped 3 bases and J dropped 1 base, with 14 bases sitting between them. CDR1 is SEHNR, CDR2 FQNEAQ, per germline (reference sequence). This CDR3 comprises 16 residues. CDR3 coding DNA: TGTGCCAGCAGCTTCGGCGCGTGGGGCGGCACAGATACGCAGTATTTT. Residues: CASSFGAWGGTDTQYF.

The chain combines TRBV5-6 with TRBJ2-1; TRBD2 aligns across 10 bases. Germline trimming cut 4 bases from V and 6 bases from J; bases unmatched to any gene: 10. The CDR3 has 16 amino acids. Germline loops: CDR1 SGHDT, CDR2 YYEEEE. The CDR3, as DNA: TGTGCCAGCAGCCTCCTTACTAGCGGGGAGTCCAATGAGCAGTTCTTC. Translation: CASSLLTSGESNEQFF. The full variable domain, with the rest looked up from reference TRBV5-6 and TRBJ2-1, is DAGVTQSPTHLIKTRGQQVTLRCSPKSGHDTVSWYQQALGQGPQFIFQYYEEEERQRGNFPDRFSGHQFPNYSSELNVNALLLGDSALYLCASSLLTSGESNEQFFGPGTRLTVL.

This clonotype was recorded at least ten times. The gene calls are TRBV4-2 and TRBJ2-7, with 9 positions matching TRBD2. CDR3 length: 15 residues. V shed 4 bases, J shed 0 bases, and the junction held 4 bases outside the gene matches. CDR1 LGHNA and CDR2 YNFKEQ come from the germline V gene. CDR3 amino acids: CASSPELAGSYEQYF. CDR3 sequence (DNA): TGTGCCAGCAGCCCTGAACTAGCGGGCTCCTACGAGCAGTACTTC.

This clonotype was observed many times. This chain joins TRBV5-1 and TRBJ2-5; the match to TRBD2 covers 12 bases. The CDR3 loop spans 16 amino acids. The V gene end was trimmed by 4 bases and the J gene end by 5 bases; junction bases not matched to a gene: 9. CDR1 is SGHRS, CDR2 YFSETQ, per germline. CDR3 DNA: TGCGCCAGCAGCATTCGAGGTCTAGCGGGGGGGGAGACCCAGTACTTC. Translated: CASSIRGLAGGETQYF.

V gene TRBV6-1 combines with J gene TRBJ2-7; D gene uncertain. This CDR3 has 13 amino acids. Between the trimmed V and J ends, which lost 4 bases and 4 bases, there was a span of 11 bases. Germline V gene data show CDR1 as MNHNS and CDR2 as SASEGT. CDR3 amino acids: CASSGGFKYEQYF. In DNA, the CDR3 is TGTGCCAGCAGTGGGGGTTTTAAGTACGAGCAGTACTTC.